What follows are 2 T cell receptor beta chains derived from one specimen sequenced in a study of blood T cell repertoires in COVID-19. TCRdb's table, derived via immunoSEQ multiplex PCR, lists solely in-frame clones and lacks some. Counted here are 30,000 to 35,000 clones, roughly four fifths occurring once; the ten biggest clones make up under 50%. Sequenced sample: peripheral blood. The receptors here all came from a man older than 75 with active or convalescent COVID-19.

The chain is built from TRBV28 and TRBJ1-1; TRBD1 agrees at 12 bases. Germline trimming cut 3 bases from V and 3 bases from J; bases unmatched to any gene: 14. Germline loops: CDR1 MDHEN, CDR2 SYDVKM. The CDR3 extends over 19 amino acids. The CDR3 spells CASSFPRGDRGQLDTEAFF. The CDR3 DNA reads TGTGCCAGCAGTTTCCCCCGAGGGGACAGGGGGCAACTTGACACTGAAGCTTTCTTT.

This clone has a single count. The V and J genes are TRBV29-1 and TRBJ2-1; 9 bases map to TRBD2. The J segment lost 5 bases and the V segment lost 3 bases, leaving 5 bases of the junction unmatched. The CDR3 covers 14 residues. Germline-derived CDR1 and CDR2 are SQVTM and ANQGSEA. This chain's CDR3 is CSVEAAGGDNEQFF. The CDR3 DNA is TGCAGCGTTGAGGCGGCGGGAGGGGACAATGAGCAGTTCTTC.